The entry below describes one TCR beta chain. The data belong to a study of T-cell reconstitution after alpha-beta-depleted transplantation in children. The TCRbeta library incorporated unique molecular identifiers. TCRdb independently ran MiXCR on the PCR reads; one entry per CDR3 protein. This sample has hundreds of thousands of distinct CDR3 sequences, with about 8.7% found just once. This sequence originates from a male patient under 10 years old who had a stem cell transplant for acute myeloid leukemia, so the T cells may come from the graft donor. Sequences were derived from PBMCs, mostly from graft donor cells, sampled 360 days after TCRalphabeta/CD19-depleted stem cell transplant.

The CDR3 DNA reads as TGCAGTGCTACAGAGGGAGTTGTCACCGGGGAGCTGTTTTTT. Translated, it gives CSATEGVVTGELFF. The chain joins TRBV20-1 to TRBJ2-2; perhaps TRBD2 as D (5 bases). The V and J ends lost 4 bases and 4 bases respectively, with 13 bases between them. Germline V gene sequence: CDR1 DFQATT, CDR2 SNEGSKA (reference sequence). This CDR3 is built from 14 residues.